The rows below give T cell receptor beta chains drawn from one sample of a study of blood T cell repertoires in COVID-19. The method was immunoSEQ multiplex PCR; TCRdb's version includes in-frame clones alone and lacks a portion of them. In the table there are tens of thousands of clones, approximately 88% of which are singletons. Sequenced: peripheral blood. These receptors all come from a man aged 65 to 85 with acute or convalescent COVID-19. Both conserved end residues are part of each CDR3. The order of the fields is J gene, clone size, D gene, V gene, CDR3 DNA, CDR3 protein. The D gene is left open where the match is weak. Clone size is not always given. Where it is, it says once, few, many or a class for expanded clones.

TRBJ1-3,-,-,TRBV28,TGTGCCAGCAGTTTACTAAATGCTGGAAACACCATATATTTT,CASSLLNAGNTIYF
TRBJ1-2,-,TRBD1,TRBV6-5,TGTGCCAGCAGTCCTCAGGGGGGTGATGGCTACACCTTC,CASSPQGGDGYTF
TRBJ2-3,few,TRBD2,TRBV2,TGTGCCAGCAGTTGGACTAGCGGGAGGGGGACAGATACGCAGTATTTT,CASSWTSGRGTDTQYF
TRBJ1-1,few,-,TRBV5-1,TGCGCCAGCAGCTACCTTAGTCTGAACACTGAAGCTTTCTTT,CASSYLSLNTEAFF
TRBJ1-1,few,-,TRBV11-1,TGTGCCAGCAGTCCGCTTACTGGGAACACTGAAGCTTTCTTT,CASSPLTGNTEAFF
TRBJ1-1,-,TRBD1,TRBV19,TGTGCCAGCCCTGGGCAGGGGGGTGAAGCTTTCTTT,CASPGQGGEAFF
TRBJ2-5,-,-,TRBV7-8,TGTGCCAGCAGCCGTGAGGTCCAAGAGACCCAGTACTTC,CASSREVQETQYF
TRBJ1-4,few,TRBD1,TRBV9,TGTGCCAGTTCAACACAGGGGGTAGGAAGTGAAAAACTGTTTTTT,CASSTQGVGSEKLFF
TRBJ1-3,-,-,TRBV11-2,TGTGCCAGCAGCCTACCGGCTGGGAGGCCTGGAAACACCATATATTTT,CASSLPAGRPGNTIYF
TRBJ2-1,-,TRBD1,TRBV5-1,TGCGCCAGCAGCTTGGGCCTGGGACAGGGGGGCTACAATGAGCAGTTCTTC,CASSLGLGQGGYNEQFF
TRBJ2-5,-,TRBD1,TRBV5-4,TGTGCCAGCAGTCGACAGGGGGTGTACCAAGAGACCCAGTACTTC,CASSRQGVYQETQYF
TRBJ2-7,large,-,TRBV6-2/TRBV6-3,TGTGCCAGCAACCCAGGGGCAGGAGTAGACTACGAGCAGTACTTC,CASNPGAGVDYEQYF
TRBJ2-2,-,-,TRBV10-3,TGTGCCATCAGTGCAGCGGAAAACACCGGGGAGCTGTTTTTT,CAISAAENTGELFF
TRBJ1-2,-,TRBD1,TRBV6-5,TGTGCCAGCAGTAGGAGCGGGACAGGGGGCTATGGCTACACCTTC,CASSRSGTGGYGYTF
TRBJ2-3,few,-,TRBV3-1/TRBV3-2,TGTGCCAGCAGCTCCCAATGGCGGGGGCTCACCCACACGCAGTATTTT,CASSSQWRGLTHTQYF
TRBJ1-2,-,-,TRBV30,TGTGCCTGGAGTGTACACAGGGCAAACTATGGCTACACCTTC,CAWSVHRANYGYTF
TRBJ2-5,once,TRBD2,TRBV7-2,TGTGCCAGCAGCTTGCCCCCGGGACTAACAAGAGAGTCCCAGTACTTC,CASSLPPGLTRESQYF
TRBJ1-6,-,TRBD1,TRBV2,TGTGCCATCCGGGACAGCTCCTATAATTCACCCCTCCACTTT,CAIRDSSYNSPLHF
TRBJ2-1,-,TRBD2,TRBV5-1,TGCGCCAGCAGCTTGAAGACGGGAGGTTCCTACAATGAGCAGTTCTTC,CASSLKTGGSYNEQFF
TRBJ1-4,-,-,TRBV19,TGTGCCAGTAGCGCCGACCGGACAAATCGGGAAAAACTGTTTTTT,CASSADRTNREKLFF
TRBJ2-7,once,-,TRBV18,TGTGCCAGCTCTGCAGAGGACGAGCAGTACTTC,CASSAEDEQYF
TRBJ1-5,-,TRBD1,TRBV10-2,TGCGCCAGCAGACCCGGGACAGGCTATCAGCCCCAGCATTTT,CASRPGTGYQPQHF
TRBJ2-3,-,TRBD2,TRBV7-6,TGTGCCAGCAGCTTAGCGGTGACTAGCGGGCCAAGTACGCAGTATTTT,CASSLAVTSGPSTQYF
TRBJ2-1,-,TRBD2,TRBV2,TGTGCCAGCAGCTCAACCCTAGCGGGAGGGCCAAATGAGCAGTTCTTC,CASSSTLAGGPNEQFF
TRBJ2-1,-,-,TRBV4-3,TGCGCCAGCAGCCAAGATCATCCGGGGGGCCTTGACAATGAGCAGTTCTTC,CASSQDHPGGLDNEQFF
TRBJ1-2,-,-,TRBV27,TGTGCCAGCAGTTTGGGTGAACAGAACTATGGCTACACCTTC,CASSLGEQNYGYTF
TRBJ1-5,-,-,TRBV27,TGTGCCAGCAGAGCCGGCAATCAGCCCCAGCATTTT,CASRAGNQPQHF
TRBJ2-1,-,-,TRBV10-2,TGCGCCAGCAGCGGACAGTACAATGAGCAGTTCTTC,CASSGQYNEQFF
TRBJ1-3,-,-,TRBV6-5,TGTGCCAGCAGTTACGTTCCGGGTCCCGGCTACACCATATATTTT,CASSYVPGPGYTIYF
TRBJ2-3,-,TRBD1,TRBV24-1,TGTGCCACCAGTCTAGGGGGCCCCACAGATACGCAGTATTTT,CATSLGGPTDTQYF
TRBJ2-7,once,-,TRBV9,TGTGCCAGCAGCGTAGGACTGACGACTCTCTACGAGCAGTACTTC,CASSVGLTTLYEQYF
TRBJ2-2,-,TRBD2,TRBV7-2,TGTGCCAGCAGCGCCCCGGGACTAGTATCAGAGGGGGAGCTGTTTTTT,CASSAPGLVSEGELFF
TRBJ1-1,-,-,TRBV20-1,TGCAGTGCTAGTTACGGAGCGGATGAAGCTTTCTTT,CSASYGADEAFF
TRBJ2-7,-,TRBD1,TRBV11-2,TGTGCCAGCAGCTTAGGCGGAACAGGGGGCCTCTACGAGCAGTACTTC,CASSLGGTGGLYEQYF
TRBJ1-6,-,-,TRBV7-2,TGTGCCAGCAGCTTAGCCAGATCGTATTCACCCCTCCACTTT,CASSLARSYSPLHF
TRBJ1-4,-,TRBD1,TRBV2,TGTGCCAGCAGCGGCGACAGGGCACGATCTGAAAAACTGTTTTTT,CASSGDRARSEKLFF
TRBJ1-2,-,TRBD1,TRBV5-6,TGTGCCAGCAGCCAGGGACAGGGGGCAGTCTATGGCTACACCTTC,CASSQGQGAVYGYTF
TRBJ2-3,-,-,TRBV7-2,TGTGCCAGCAGCTCCGACTGGAGCACAGATACGCAGTATTTT,CASSSDWSTDTQYF
TRBJ2-7,-,TRBD1,TRBV24-1,TGTGCCACCAGTGATTCCGGGACAGGAGCCTACGAGCAGTACTTC,CATSDSGTGAYEQYF
TRBJ1-2,-,-,TRBV5-4,TGTGCCAGCAGCTTGGTCAGGGGTGGCTACACCTTC,CASSLVRGGYTF
TRBJ2-3,-,-,TRBV4-3,TGCGCCAGCAGCCAAGTGGCCCAAAACACAGATACGCAGTATTTT,CASSQVAQNTDTQYF
TRBJ2-7,-,TRBD2,TRBV7-2,TGTGCCAGCAGTTGGGAGGGATACTACGAGCAGTACTTC,CASSWEGYYEQYF
TRBJ1-6,-,TRBD1,TRBV5-6,TGTGCCAGCAGCCCAAGACAGGGTGGATATAATTCACCCCTCCACTTT,CASSPRQGGYNSPLHF
TRBJ1-3,-,TRBD1,TRBV19,TGTGCCAGCGGGACAGGGGGAAACACCATATATTTT,CASGTGGNTIYF
TRBJ1-6,-,-,TRBV3-1/TRBV3-2,TGTGCCAGCAGCCAAGAGAGATACCCTAGGCCCTATAATTCACCCCTCCACTTT,CASSQERYPRPYNSPLHF
TRBJ1-5,-,TRBD1,TRBV30,TGTGCCTGGGGACAGGGCAATCAGCCCCAGCATTTT,CAWGQGNQPQHF
TRBJ1-1,-,-,TRBV18,TGTGCCAGCTCATCATCAGGGGAGCACACTGAAGCTTTCTTT,CASSSSGEHTEAFF
TRBJ1-6,-,-,TRBV2,TGTGCCAGCAAGGTAAACAGTAATTCACCCCTCCACTTT,CASKVNSNSPLHF
TRBJ1-3,-,-,TRBV3-1/TRBV3-2,TGTGCCAGCAGCCGAACCATGGACGGGGAGCACACCATATATTTT,CASSRTMDGEHTIYF